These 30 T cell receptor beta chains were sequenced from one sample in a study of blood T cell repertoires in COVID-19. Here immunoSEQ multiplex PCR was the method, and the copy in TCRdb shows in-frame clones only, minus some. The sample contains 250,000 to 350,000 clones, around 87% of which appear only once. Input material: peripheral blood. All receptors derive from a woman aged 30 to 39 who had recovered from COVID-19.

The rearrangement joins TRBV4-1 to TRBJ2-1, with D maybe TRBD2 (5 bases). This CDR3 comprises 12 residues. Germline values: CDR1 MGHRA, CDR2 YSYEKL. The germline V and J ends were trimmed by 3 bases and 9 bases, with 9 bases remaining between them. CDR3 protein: CASSHMGSEQFF. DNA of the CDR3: TGCGCCAGCAGCCACATGGGGAGTGAGCAGTTCTTC.

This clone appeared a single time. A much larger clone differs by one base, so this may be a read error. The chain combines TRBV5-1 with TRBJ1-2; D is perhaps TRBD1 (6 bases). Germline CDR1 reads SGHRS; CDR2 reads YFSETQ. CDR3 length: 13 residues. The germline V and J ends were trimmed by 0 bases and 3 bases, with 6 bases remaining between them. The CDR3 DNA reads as TGCGCCAGCAGCTTGGAGGGGGACTATGGCTACACCTTC. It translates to CASSLEGDYGYTF.

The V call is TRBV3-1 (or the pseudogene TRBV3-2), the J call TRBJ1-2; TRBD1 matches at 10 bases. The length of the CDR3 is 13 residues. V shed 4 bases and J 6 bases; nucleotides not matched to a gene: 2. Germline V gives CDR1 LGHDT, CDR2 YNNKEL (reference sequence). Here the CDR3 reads CASSRGQGDGYTF. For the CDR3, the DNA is TGTGCCAGCAGCCGAGGACAGGGGGATGGCTACACCTTC.

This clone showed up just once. CDR3 region: CASSPGQKGEKLFF. The CDR3 DNA follows: TGTGCCAGCAGCCCTGGCCAAAAGGGGGAAAAACTGTTTTTT. The chain employs TRBV7-9 and TRBJ1-4; TRBD1 is a possible D gene (5 bases). V was cut by 5 bases and J by 8 bases, with 15 bases left in between. CDR1 and CDR2 from the germline V gene are SEHNR and FQNEAQ (reference sequence). CDR3 length: 14 residues.

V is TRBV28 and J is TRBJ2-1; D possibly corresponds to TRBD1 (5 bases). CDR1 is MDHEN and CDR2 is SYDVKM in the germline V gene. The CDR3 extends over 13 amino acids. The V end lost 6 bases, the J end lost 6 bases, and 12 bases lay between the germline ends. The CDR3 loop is CASRGQFVNEQFF. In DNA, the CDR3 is TGTGCCAGCAGGGGGCAGTTCGTCAATGAGCAGTTCTTC.

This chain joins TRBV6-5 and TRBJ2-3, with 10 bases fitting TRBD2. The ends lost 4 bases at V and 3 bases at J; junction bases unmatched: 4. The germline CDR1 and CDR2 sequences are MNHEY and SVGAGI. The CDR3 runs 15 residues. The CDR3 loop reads CASSSQGLATDTQYF. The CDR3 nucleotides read TGTGCCAGCAGTTCGCAGGGACTAGCGACAGATACGCAGTATTTT.

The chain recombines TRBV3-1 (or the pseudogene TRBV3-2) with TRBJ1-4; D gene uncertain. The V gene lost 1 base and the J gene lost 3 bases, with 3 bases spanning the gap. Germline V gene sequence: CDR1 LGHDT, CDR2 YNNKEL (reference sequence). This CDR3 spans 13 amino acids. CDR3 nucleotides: TGTGCCAGCAGCCAAGTCTCTAATGAAAAACTGTTTTTT. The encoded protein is CASSQVSNEKLFF.

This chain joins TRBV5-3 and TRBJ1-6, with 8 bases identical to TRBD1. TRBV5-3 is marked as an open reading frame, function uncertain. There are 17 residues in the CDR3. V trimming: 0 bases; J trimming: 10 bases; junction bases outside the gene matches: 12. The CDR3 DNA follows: TGTGCCAGAAGCTTGGAGAGGACAGGGCGTCATGGATCACCCCTCCACTTT. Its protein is CARSLERTGRHGSPLHF.

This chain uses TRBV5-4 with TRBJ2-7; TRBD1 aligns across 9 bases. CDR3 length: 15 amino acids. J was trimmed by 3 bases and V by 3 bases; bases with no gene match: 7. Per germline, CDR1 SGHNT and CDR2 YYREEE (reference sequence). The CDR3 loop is CASSSGPGQGYEQYF. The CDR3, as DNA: TGTGCCAGCAGCTCCGGACCGGGACAGGGCTACGAGCAGTACTTC.

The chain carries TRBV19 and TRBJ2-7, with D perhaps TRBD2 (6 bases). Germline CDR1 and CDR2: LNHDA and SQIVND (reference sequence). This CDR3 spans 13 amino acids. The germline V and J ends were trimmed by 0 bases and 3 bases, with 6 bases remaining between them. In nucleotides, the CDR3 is TGTGCCAGTAGTATAGAGGAGGGCTACGAGCAGTACTTC. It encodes CASSIEEGYEQYF.

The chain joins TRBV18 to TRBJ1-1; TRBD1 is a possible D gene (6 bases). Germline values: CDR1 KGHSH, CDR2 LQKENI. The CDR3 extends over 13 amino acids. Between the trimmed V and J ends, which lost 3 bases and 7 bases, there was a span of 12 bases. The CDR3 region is CASSPGAAHEAFF. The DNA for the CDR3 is TGTGCCAGCTCACCGGGGGCAGCTCATGAAGCTTTCTTT.

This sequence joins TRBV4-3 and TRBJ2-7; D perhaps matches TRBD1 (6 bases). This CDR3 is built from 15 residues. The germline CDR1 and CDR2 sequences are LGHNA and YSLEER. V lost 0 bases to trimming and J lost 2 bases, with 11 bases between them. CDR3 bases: TGCGCCAGCAGCCAAGAAAGGCAGGGGACCTACGAGCAGTACTTC. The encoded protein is CASSQERQGTYEQYF.

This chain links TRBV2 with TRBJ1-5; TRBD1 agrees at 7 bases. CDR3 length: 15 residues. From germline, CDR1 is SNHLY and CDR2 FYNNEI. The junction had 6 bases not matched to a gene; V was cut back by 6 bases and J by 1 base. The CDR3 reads CASSVGTASNQPQHF. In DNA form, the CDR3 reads TGTGCCAGCAGCGTCGGGACAGCCAGCAATCAGCCCCAGCATTTT.

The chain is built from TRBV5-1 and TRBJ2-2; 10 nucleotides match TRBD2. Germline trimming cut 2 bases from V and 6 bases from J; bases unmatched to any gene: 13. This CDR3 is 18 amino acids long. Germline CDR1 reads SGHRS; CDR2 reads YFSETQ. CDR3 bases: TGCGCCAGCAGCTTCGCTAGCGGGGGAAACGGAAGTCCCGGGGAGCTGTTTTTT. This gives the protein CASSFASGGNGSPGELFF.

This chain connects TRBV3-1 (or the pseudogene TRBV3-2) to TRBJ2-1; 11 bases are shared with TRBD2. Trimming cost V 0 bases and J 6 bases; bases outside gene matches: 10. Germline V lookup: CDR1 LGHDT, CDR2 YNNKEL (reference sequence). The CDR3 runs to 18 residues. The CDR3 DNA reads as TGTGCCAGCAGCCAAGAAGGCCTACTAGCGGGGGCCTCCAATGAGCAGTTCTTC. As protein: CASSQEGLLAGASNEQFF.

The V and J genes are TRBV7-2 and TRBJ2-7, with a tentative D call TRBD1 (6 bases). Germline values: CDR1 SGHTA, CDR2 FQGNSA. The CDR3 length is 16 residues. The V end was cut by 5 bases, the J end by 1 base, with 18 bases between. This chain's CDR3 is CASSPSQGYFSYEQYF. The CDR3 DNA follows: TGTGCCAGCAGCCCGAGCCAGGGGTATTTTTCCTACGAGCAGTACTTC. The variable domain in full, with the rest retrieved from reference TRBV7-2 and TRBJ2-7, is GAGVSQSPSNKVTEKGKDVELRCDPISGHTALYWYRQSLGQGLEFLIYFQGNSAPDKSGLPSDRFSAERTGGSVSTLTIQRTQQEDSAVYLCASSPSQGYFSYEQYFGPGTRLTVT.

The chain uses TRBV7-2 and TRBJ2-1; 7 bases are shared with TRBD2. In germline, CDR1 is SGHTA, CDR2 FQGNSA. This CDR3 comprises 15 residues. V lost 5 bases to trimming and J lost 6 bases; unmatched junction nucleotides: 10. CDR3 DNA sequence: TGTGCCAGCAGCCAATGGAGCTCGGGGGGCAATGAGCAGTTCTTC. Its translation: CASSQWSSGGNEQFF. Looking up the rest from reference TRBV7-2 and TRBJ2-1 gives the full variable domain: GAGVSQSPSNKVTEKGKDVELRCDPISGHTALYWYRQSLGQGLEFLIYFQGNSAPDKSGLPSDRFSAERTGGSVSTLTIQRTQQEDSAVYLCASSQWSSGGNEQFFGPGTRLTVL.

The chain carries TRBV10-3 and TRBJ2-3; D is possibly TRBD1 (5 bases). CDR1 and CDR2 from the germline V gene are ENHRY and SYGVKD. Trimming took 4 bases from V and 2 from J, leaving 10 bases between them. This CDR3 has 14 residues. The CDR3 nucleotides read TGTGCCATCAGTGTTACCAGGGACACAGATACGCAGTATTTT. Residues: CAISVTRDTDTQYF.

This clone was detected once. CDR3 bases: TGCGCCAGCTGTCCCGGGACAGGGGAATATGAGCAGTTCTTC. Its protein product is CASCPGTGEYEQFF. The chain recombines TRBV5-1 with TRBJ2-1; TRBD1 agrees at 10 bases. CDR1 and CDR2 from the germline V gene are SGHRS and YFSETQ. The V and J ends lost 7 bases and 8 bases, in that order; junction bases with no gene match: 9. This CDR3 comprises 14 residues. Looking up the rest from reference TRBV5-1 and TRBJ2-1 gives the full variable domain: KAGVTQTPRYLIKTRGQQVTLSCSPISGHRSVSWYQQTPGQGLQFLFEYFSETQRNKGNFPGRFSGRQFSNSRSEMNVSTLELGDSALYLCASCPGTGEYEQFFGPGTRLTVL.

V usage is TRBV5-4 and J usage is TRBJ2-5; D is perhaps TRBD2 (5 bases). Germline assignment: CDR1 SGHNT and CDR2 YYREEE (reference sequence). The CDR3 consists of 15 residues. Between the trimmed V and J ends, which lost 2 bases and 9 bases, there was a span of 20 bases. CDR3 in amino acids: CASSLSVRGSVSQYF. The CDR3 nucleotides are TGTGCCAGCAGCTTATCGGTCCGGGGTTCAGTGTCCCAGTACTTC.

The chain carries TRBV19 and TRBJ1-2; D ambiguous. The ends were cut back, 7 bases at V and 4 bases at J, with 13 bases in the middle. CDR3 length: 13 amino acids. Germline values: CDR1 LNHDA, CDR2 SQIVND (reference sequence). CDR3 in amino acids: CASTRDSIYGYTF. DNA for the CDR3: TGTGCCAGTACTAGAGATAGTATCTATGGCTACACCTTC.

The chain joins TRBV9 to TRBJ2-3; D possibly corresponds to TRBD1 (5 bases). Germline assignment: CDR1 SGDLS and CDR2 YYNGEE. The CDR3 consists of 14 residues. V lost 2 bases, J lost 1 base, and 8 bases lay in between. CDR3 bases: TGTGCCAGCAGCGTCGACAGAGGCACAGATACGCAGTATTTT. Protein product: CASSVDRGTDTQYF.

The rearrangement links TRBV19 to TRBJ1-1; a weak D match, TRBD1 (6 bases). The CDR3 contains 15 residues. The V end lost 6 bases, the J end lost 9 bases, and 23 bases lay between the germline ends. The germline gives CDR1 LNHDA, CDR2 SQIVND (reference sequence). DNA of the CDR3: TGTGCCAGTAGGGAGACAGGCGTTGGAGACCGTAAAGCTTTCTTT. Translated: CASRETGVGDRKAFF.

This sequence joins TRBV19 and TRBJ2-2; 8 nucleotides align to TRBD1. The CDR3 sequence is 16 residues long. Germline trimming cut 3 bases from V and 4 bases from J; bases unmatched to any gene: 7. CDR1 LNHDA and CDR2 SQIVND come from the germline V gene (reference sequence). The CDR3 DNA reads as TGTGCCAGTAGTATTAAGGACAGGGTCATCACCGGGGAGCTGTTTTTT. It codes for CASSIKDRVITGELFF.

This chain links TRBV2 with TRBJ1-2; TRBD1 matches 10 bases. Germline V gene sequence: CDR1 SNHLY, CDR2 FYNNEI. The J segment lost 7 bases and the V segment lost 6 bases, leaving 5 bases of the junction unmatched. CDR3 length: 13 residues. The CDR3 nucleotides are TGTGCCAGCAGCCAGACAGGGGGCAGTGGCTACACCTTC. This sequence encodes CASSQTGGSGYTF.

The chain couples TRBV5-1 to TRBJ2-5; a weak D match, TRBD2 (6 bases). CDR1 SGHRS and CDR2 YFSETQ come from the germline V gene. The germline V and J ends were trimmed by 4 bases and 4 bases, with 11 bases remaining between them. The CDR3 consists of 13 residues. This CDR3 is CASSTGLGETQYF. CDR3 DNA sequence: TGCGCCAGCAGCACGGGACTGGGAGAGACCCAGTACTTC.

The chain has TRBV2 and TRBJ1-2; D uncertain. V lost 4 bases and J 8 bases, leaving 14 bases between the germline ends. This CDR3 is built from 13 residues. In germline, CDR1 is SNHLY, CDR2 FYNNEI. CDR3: CASSVGLRVGYTF. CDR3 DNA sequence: TGTGCCAGCAGTGTGGGATTGAGGGTAGGCTACACCTTC.

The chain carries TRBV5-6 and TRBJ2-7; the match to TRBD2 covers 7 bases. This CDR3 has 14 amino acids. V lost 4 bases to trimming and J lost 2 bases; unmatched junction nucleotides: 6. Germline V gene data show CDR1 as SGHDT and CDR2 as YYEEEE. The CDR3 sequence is CASSRSGKPYEQYF. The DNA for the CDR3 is TGTGCCAGCAGCAGGAGCGGGAAACCCTACGAGCAGTACTTC.

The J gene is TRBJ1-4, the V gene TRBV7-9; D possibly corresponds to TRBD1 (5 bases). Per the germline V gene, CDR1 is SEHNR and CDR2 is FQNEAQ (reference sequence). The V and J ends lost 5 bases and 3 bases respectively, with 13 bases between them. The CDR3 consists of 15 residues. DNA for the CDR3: TGTGCCAGCAGCCTCCCGGGACTGTCTAATGAAAAACTGTTTTTT. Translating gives CASSLPGLSNEKLFF.

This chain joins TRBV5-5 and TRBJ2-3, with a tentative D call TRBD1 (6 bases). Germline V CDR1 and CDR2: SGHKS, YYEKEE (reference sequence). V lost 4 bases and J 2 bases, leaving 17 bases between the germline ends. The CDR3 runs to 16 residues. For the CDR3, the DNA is TGTGCCAGCAGCCGGAGTAAGGGGGATCTCACAGATACGCAGTATTTT. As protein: CASSRSKGDLTDTQYF.